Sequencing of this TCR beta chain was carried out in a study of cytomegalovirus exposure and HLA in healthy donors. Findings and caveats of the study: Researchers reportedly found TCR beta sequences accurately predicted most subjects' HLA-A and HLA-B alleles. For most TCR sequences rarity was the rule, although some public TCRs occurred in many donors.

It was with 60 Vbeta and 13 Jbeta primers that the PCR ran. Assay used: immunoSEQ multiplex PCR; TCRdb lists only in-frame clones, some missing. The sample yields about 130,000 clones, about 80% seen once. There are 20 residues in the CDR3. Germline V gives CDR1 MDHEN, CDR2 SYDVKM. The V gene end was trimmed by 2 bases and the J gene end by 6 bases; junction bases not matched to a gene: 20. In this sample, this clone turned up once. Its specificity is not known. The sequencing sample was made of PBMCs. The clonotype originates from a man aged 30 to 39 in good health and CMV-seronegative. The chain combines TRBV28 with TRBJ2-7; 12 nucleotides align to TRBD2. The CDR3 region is CASSLNHPRTSGNIFGEQYF. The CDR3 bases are TGTGCCAGCAGTTTAAATCATCCGAGGACTAGCGGGAATATATTTGGCGAGCAGTACTTC.